This TCR beta chain originates from a study of OX40 agonist ivuxolimab in advanced cancers. Assay used: immunoSEQ multiplex PCR; TCRdb lists only in-frame clones, some missing. Among around 140,000 clones listed, 93% were seen once. This CDR3 region has 15 residues. This TCR was recovered from an adult with an advanced solid tumor such as melanoma, head and neck, liver or kidney cancer. The sequenced sample was CD4+ or CD8+ T cells sorted from blood, obtained in a trial of the OX40 agonist ivuxolimab. The chain links TRBV21-1 to TRBJ2-2; the table assigns TRBD2, which was not confirmed against the DNA. TRBV21-1 is listed as a pseudogene. This CDR3 reads CASSPRGVYPGELFF. DNA of the CDR3: TGTGCCAGCAGCCCCCGAGGAGTCTACCCCGGGGAGCTGTTTTTT.